The rows below give T cell receptor beta chains drawn from one sample of a study of blood T cell repertoires in COVID-19. Sequencing used immunoSEQ multiplex PCR; TCRdb keeps in-frame clones, though not all of them. Counted here are roughly 500,000 clones, roughly 88% occurring once; the ten biggest clones make up over 1.5%. Sequenced material: PBMCs or T cells enriched from blood (not recorded which). The source of these receptors is a woman in her forties who had recovered from COVID-19. Each CDR3 is given with its conserved first and last residue. Fields, in order: J gene, clone size, D gene, V gene, CDR3 DNA, CDR3 protein. D genes are given only for firm matches. Part of the rows lack a size; the others show once, few, many or a class for expanded clones.

TRBJ1-1,.,.,TRBV10-3,TGTGCCATCACCCGGGACACCGGAAGAGAAGCTTTCTTT,CAITRDTGREAFF
TRBJ2-7,.,.,TRBV6-5,TGTGCCAGCAGTCGGGACCCCATGACAGGCTACGAGCAGTACTTC,CASSRDPMTGYEQYF
TRBJ1-5,.,.,TRBV18,TGTGCCAGCTCGCCGGACAGAACCAGGAATCAGCCCCAGCATTTT,CASSPDRTRNQPQHF
TRBJ1-1,once,.,TRBV10-1,TGCGCCAGCAGTGAGTCAACTTCGGAAGCTTTCTTT,CASSESTSEAFF
TRBJ2-7,.,TRBD1,TRBV10-3,TGTGCCATCAGTGAGCCCTATGGGGAAGGGACAGGGACCTACGAGCAGTACTTC,CAISEPYGEGTGTYEQYF
TRBJ2-7,.,TRBD2,TRBV7-9,TGTGCCAGCAGCCGCGCCGGGACTAGCGGTTCCTACGAGCAGTACTTC,CASSRAGTSGSYEQYF
TRBJ2-3,.,TRBD2,TRBV9,TGTGCCAGCAGCGTGAATCCCTCTAGCGGGACCCACACAGATACGCAGTATTTT,CASSVNPSSGTHTDTQYF
TRBJ1-2,.,.,TRBV6-5,TGTGCCAGCAGTTATAGTGGAGGGGACTATGGCTACACCTTC,CASSYSGGDYGYTF
TRBJ2-7,.,.,TRBV9,TGTGCCAGCAGCGTAGGGCAGGCAGCCTACGAGCAGTACTTC,CASSVGQAAYEQYF
TRBJ1-2,.,.,TRBV7-8,TGTGCCAGCAGCCCGATGAGGCGGGGGAATACTAACTATGGCTACACCTTC,CASSPMRRGNTNYGYTF
TRBJ1-4,.,.,TRBV15,TGTGCCACCAGCAGAGGGTCCGGGAGGGAAAAACTGTTTTTT,CATSRGSGREKLFF
TRBJ2-1,.,TRBD2,TRBV3-1/TRBV3-2,TGTGCCAGCAGCCAATCAGCCGGGACTAGTAGTTTTTATGAGCAGTTCTTC,CASSQSAGTSSFYEQFF
TRBJ2-5,.,.,TRBV6-2/TRBV6-3,TGTGCCAGCAGTTACTCGACGCCAGGGGAGACCCAGTACTTC,CASSYSTPGETQYF
TRBJ1-5,.,.,TRBV3-1/TRBV3-2,TGTGCCAGCAGCCAATCACAGGGACCCCTTTATCAGCCCCAGCATTTT,CASSQSQGPLYQPQHF
TRBJ2-7,.,.,TRBV29-1,TGCAGCGTTTTTTCCACAGGGTTTGGCGAGCAGTACTTC,CSVFSTGFGEQYF
TRBJ1-1,.,.,TRBV2,TGTGCCAGCAGTGCCGGCCCCGGGACTGAAGCTTTCTTT,CASSAGPGTEAFF
TRBJ1-1,few,.,TRBV10-3,TGTGCCATCAGTGAGGTCACCGGAGGCACTGAAGCTTTCTTT,CAISEVTGGTEAFF
TRBJ2-7,once,TRBD1,TRBV18,TGTGCCAGCTCACTAACCGGGACAGGGGGTAACGAGCAGTACTTC,CASSLTGTGGNEQYF
TRBJ1-2,.,TRBD1,TRBV7-8,TGTGCCAGCAGCTTACGGACAGGACCTAACTATGGCTACACCTTC,CASSLRTGPNYGYTF
TRBJ2-7,.,.,TRBV19,TGTGCCAGTAGCCCCCCTATAGGGTACAGTGCACAGGATACCTACGAGCAGTACTTC,CASSPPIGYSAQDTYEQYF
TRBJ2-1,.,.,TRBV7-6,TGTGCCAGCAGCTTATTTCTAGTAAGCCTCAATGAGCAGTTCTTC,CASSLFLVSLNEQFF
TRBJ1-1,.,.,TRBV5-1,TGCGCCAGCAGCCTTGGGTGGGACACCGAAGCTTTCTTT,CASSLGWDTEAFF
TRBJ1-2,.,TRBD1,TRBV5-1,TGCGCCAGCAGCTTGGCGGTCGGACAGGGTAGGAACTATGGCTACACCTTC,CASSLAVGQGRNYGYTF
TRBJ1-2,.,TRBD1,TRBV30,TGTGCCTGGAGTTGGGGTGGACAGGGGAAGGGCGGCTACACCTTC,CAWSWGGQGKGGYTF
TRBJ1-1,.,.,TRBV10-3,TGTGCCATCAGTGGGCAACAGAAAAACACTGAAGCTTTCTTT,CAISGQQKNTEAFF
TRBJ2-1,.,.,TRBV15,TGTGCCACCAGCAGAGCGTATTACAATGAGCAGTTCTTC,CATSRAYYNEQFF
TRBJ1-4,once,TRBD1,TRBV5-1,TGCGCCAGCAGCCAGACAGGGGATAATGAAAAACTGTTTTTT,CASSQTGDNEKLFF
TRBJ1-6,once,.,TRBV10-3,TGTGCCATCAGTGGACGGACTGATTCACCCCTCCACTTT,CAISGRTDSPLHF
TRBJ1-2,.,.,TRBV30,TGTGCCTGGAGTGTACCCGGGGTAGCGGGCTACACCTTC,CAWSVPGVAGYTF
TRBJ2-7,many,TRBD1,TRBV5-1,TGCGCCAGCAGCCGACAGGGGCCTACGGAGCAGTACTTC,CASSRQGPTEQYF
TRBJ1-6,.,TRBD1,TRBV9,TGTGCCAGCAGCTCGACAGGGATCTCACCCCTCCACTTT,CASSSTGISPLHF
TRBJ2-4,.,.,TRBV5-4,TGTGCCAGCAGCTTGGGGGCCAGGGGCCAAAACATTCAGTACTTC,CASSLGARGQNIQYF
TRBJ2-1,.,TRBD1,TRBV11-2,TGTGCCAGCAGACCTCTAACGGGACAGAGAAATGAGCAGTTCTTC,CASRPLTGQRNEQFF
TRBJ1-5,.,.,TRBV4-1,TGCGCCAGCAGCCAAGGTTGGCGGCAGCCCCAGCATTTT,CASSQGWRQPQHF
TRBJ1-5,.,.,TRBV12-1,TGTGCCAGCAGCTTTTCAACAGACAATCAGCCCCAGCATTTT,CASSFSTDNQPQHF
TRBJ1-2,.,.,TRBV19,TGTGCCAGTAGATATTACAGGGCTAGCTATGGCTACACCTTC,CASRYYRASYGYTF
TRBJ2-1,once,.,TRBV20-1,TGCAGTGCCCAGGGTGAGCAGTTCTTC,CSAQGEQFF
TRBJ1-2,.,.,TRBV5-4,TGTGCCAGCTCTAGCGTCGGCCTAAACTATGGCTACACCTTC,CASSSVGLNYGYTF
TRBJ2-7,.,.,TRBV5-4,TGTGCCAGCAGCTCCCCGGAGGAAGAGCAGTACTTC,CASSSPEEEQYF
TRBJ1-1,once,TRBD1,TRBV7-8,TGTGCCAGCAGCTTAGGATGGGGTGACGGGACAGGGGTTACTGAAGCTTTCTTT,CASSLGWGDGTGVTEAFF
TRBJ1-2,.,.,TRBV6-5,TGTGCCAGCCGAGGGGCAGGGGCCAAGGGTGGCTACACCTTC,CASRGAGAKGGYTF
TRBJ2-1,.,TRBD2,TRBV19,TGTGCCAGTAGTATAGTGGCTAGCGGAGCTAAGAGCTCCTACAATGAGCAGTTCTTC,CASSIVASGAKSSYNEQFF
TRBJ1-1,.,.,TRBV15,TGTGCCACCAGCAGAGACCTCAGGGGAGTGAACACTGAAGCTTTCTTT,CATSRDLRGVNTEAFF
TRBJ1-2,.,TRBD1,TRBV4-2,TGTGCCAGCAGCCTCTCGGACAGGGATAGCTATGGCTACACCTTC,CASSLSDRDSYGYTF
TRBJ1-2,.,TRBD1,TRBV29-1,TGCAGCGTTAACAGGGGAGGTGGCTACACCTTC,CSVNRGGGYTF
TRBJ1-5,.,.,TRBV25-1,TGTGCCAGCAGCATACAAATCCCGGGACTACAATTTTATCAGCCCCAGCATTTT,CASSIQIPGLQFYQPQHF
TRBJ1-4,.,.,TRBV6-5,TGTGCCAGCAGCCGGACTAAGACTGAAAAACTGTTTTTT,CASSRTKTEKLFF
TRBJ1-2,.,.,TRBV5-4,TGTGCCAGCAGCTTGGGGGACAAGGATTATGGCTACACCTTC,CASSLGDKDYGYTF
TRBJ1-1,.,.,TRBV3-1/TRBV3-2,TGTGCCAGCAGCCCCGACAGCCTTCTGAACACTGAAGCTTTCTTT,CASSPDSLLNTEAFF
TRBJ2-1,once,.,TRBV10-3,TGTGCCATCAGTCATGGGAGGACTTCTAACAATGAGCAGTTCTTC,CAISHGRTSNNEQFF
TRBJ1-2,.,.,TRBV27,TGTGCCAGCAGTTACCACCCTGTGACGCGGGGCTACACCTTC,CASSYHPVTRGYTF
TRBJ1-1,.,.,TRBV11-3,TGTGCCAGCAGCTTGGGGGGGGCGAGGCCGAACACTGAAGCTTTCTTT,CASSLGGARPNTEAFF
TRBJ2-7,.,.,TRBV5-4,TGTGCCAGCAGCTTGGACGCAATTGTCCCAAACGGGGAGCAGTACTTC,CASSLDAIVPNGEQYF
TRBJ2-5,.,TRBD2,TRBV7-6,TGTGCCAGCAGCCCCCGAGGAGGACTAGCGGGAGTAGTATGGGAGACCCAGTACTTC,CASSPRGGLAGVVWETQYF
TRBJ2-1,.,.,TRBV29-1,TGCAGCGTGGAGATAGGGACTGCCAATGAGCAGTTCTTC,CSVEIGTANEQFF